This TCR beta chain was observed in a study of spatial heterogeneity in lung cancer. The time point was: sample taken at primary tumor resection. In each case, whole RNA from tumor, nontumor lung or frozen PBMC was sequenced unsorted. The donors, 60 to 80 patients with untreated early-stage non-small cell lung cancer, provided the samples. The V gene's germline CDR1 is SQVTM and CDR2 ANQGSEA. V lost 6 bases and J lost 2; bases outside the gene matches: 7. There are 14 residues in the CDR3. This clonotype was seen at least ten times. A unique molecular identifier was carried by every single TCR cDNA molecule. TCRdb called the 5' RACE reads again in MiXCR, with one record for every CDR3 protein. The sample includes about 53,000 distinct CDR3 sequences, around 6.7% of them seen just once.

The chain uses TRBV29-1 and TRBJ2-1; 7 bases are shared with TRBD2. The receptor comes from a female donor with early-stage non-small cell lung cancer. The sequences come from PBMCs, collected at surgery. Here the CDR3 DNA reads TGCAGCGTGGGGGGGGACGCCGCCTACAATGAGCAGTTCTTC. Translated: CSVGGDAAYNEQFF.